A single sample gave rise to the 6 T cell receptor beta chains below, sequenced in a study of shared clonotypes between healthy human individuals. Profiled with immunoSEQ multiplex PCR; TCRdb holds only in-frame clones, not every one. The sample holds around 1.6 million clones, around 98% seen once. The material sequenced was naive CD4+ T cells sorted from blood. The subset denotes: CD45RA+ positively selected. The receptors stem from a man aged 25 to 40 in good health.

Comment on this clone: Other DNA sequences in this specimen translate into the identical CDR3. This sequence joins TRBV18 and TRBJ1-4; D remains ambiguous. Trimming stripped 1 base from V and 0 bases from J, with 6 bases between. CDR3 size: 15 residues. CDR1 is KGHSH, CDR2 LQKENI, per germline. The chain's CDR3 is CASSPREATNEKLFF. CDR3 sequence (DNA): TGTGCCAGCTCACCACGGGAGGCAACTAATGAAAAACTGTTTTTT.

This rearrangement joins TRBV2 to TRBJ1-2; 9 nucleotides align to TRBD1. CDR3 length equals 16 residues. Unmatched junction bases numbered 12, after V lost 2 bases and J lost 8 bases. Per the germline V gene, CDR1 is SNHLY and CDR2 is FYNNEI. CDR3 sequence reads: CASSEQSDRGRFGYTF. In DNA form, the CDR3 reads TGTGCCAGCAGTGAACAATCGGACAGGGGCCGGTTCGGCTACACCTTC.

V is TRBV9 and J is TRBJ2-1; D may be TRBD2 (5 bases). The CDR3 runs 15 residues. Germline values: CDR1 SGDLS, CDR2 YYNGEE. Trimming stripped 0 bases from V and 7 bases from J, with 14 bases between. CDR3 loop: CASSVVVGVGNEQFF. CDR3 DNA: TGTGCCAGCAGCGTAGTAGTGGGAGTAGGGAATGAGCAGTTCTTC. Supplemented by reference TRBV9 and TRBJ2-1, the full variable domain reads DSGVTQTPKHLITATGQRVTLRCSPRSGDLSVYWYQQSLDQGLQFLIQYYNGEERAKGNILERFSAQQFPDLHSELNLSSLELGDSALYFCASSVVVGVGNEQFFGPGTRLTVL.

The chain uses TRBV21-1 and TRBJ2-1; the table's TRBD2 call for D was not verified on the DNA. TRBV21-1 represents a pseudogene. CDR3 size: 13 residues. The CDR3 sequence: CASSSGGHNEQFF. The CDR3 coding sequence is TGTGCCAGCAGCAGCGGGGGGCACAATGAGCAGTTCTTC.

The rearrangement uses TRBV5-1 and TRBJ2-7; 8 bases agree with TRBD1. V lost 2 bases, J lost 2 bases, and 9 bases stayed unmatched. This CDR3 has 16 amino acids. Germline lookup yields CDR1 SGHRS and CDR2 YFSETQ. CDR3 nucleotide sequence: TGCGCCAGCAGCTTATTTACAGGGGGGTACACCTACGAGCAGTACTTC. It yields the protein CASSLFTGGYTYEQYF.

The chain combines TRBV7-9 with TRBJ1-1; D remains ambiguous. The CDR3 sequence is 14 residues long. Trimming cost V 1 base and J 4 bases, with 10 bases left between them. From germline, CDR1 is SEHNR and CDR2 FQNEAQ (reference sequence). The CDR3 nucleotides read TGTGCCAGCAGCTTAGGGGGTCGGACCACTGAAGCTTTCTTT. As protein: CASSLGGRTTEAFF.